These 20 T cell receptor beta chains were all obtained from the same sample, sequenced in a study of CD8+ T cells in alopecia areata. The treatment: oral pan-JAK inhibitor, 5-10 mg twice daily. Following extraction, RNA underwent reverse transcription to cDNA, which served as the sequencing template. Profiling relied on immunoSEQ multiplex PCR, and the TCRdb table lists in-frame clones only, not all of them. The table records around 210,000 clones, about 64% of them present only once. This sample comprised CD4+ T cells sorted from blood, obtained at week 4, from a patient treated with tofacitinib. These receptors originate from a human donor with alopecia areata.

Details on this clone: This same CDR3 is encoded by further DNA sequences in the sample. The J gene is TRBJ1-5, the V gene TRBV2; 8 bases match TRBD1. V gave up 6 bases and J gave up 2 bases; unmatched junction bases: 3. Germline lookup yields CDR1 SNHLY and CDR2 FYNNEI. This CDR3 contains 14 residues. The chain's CDR3 is CASSGQGGNQPQHF. CDR3 sequence (DNA): TGTGCCAGCAGCGGACAGGGAGGCAATCAGCCCCAGCATTTT.

The rearrangement links TRBV7-9 to TRBJ1-2, with TRBD1 as a possible D gene (6 bases). The CDR3 length is 14 residues. V was shortened by 3 bases and J by 7 bases, with 15 bases between the two germline ends. Germline lookup yields CDR1 SEHNR and CDR2 FQNEAQ (reference sequence). The CDR3 DNA sequence: TGTGCCAGCAGCTTGGACAGATTTTACGCTGGCTACACCTTC. This codes for CASSLDRFYAGYTF.

This clone was picked up a small number of times. This chain uses TRBV6-5 with TRBJ2-1; 11 bases match TRBD1. The CDR3 runs to 14 residues. The germline CDR1 and CDR2 sequences are MNHEY and SVGAGI. V dropped 6 bases and J dropped 15; count of bases not matched to a gene: 13. CDR3 sequence (DNA): TGTGCCAGCAGCCGCGGGACAGGGGGTATACGACCGTTCTTC. Protein product: CASSRGTGGIRPFF.

Points on this clone: The junction shows a germline mismatch at one end, possibly a read error. The rearrangement joins TRBV7-7 to TRBJ2-1; no firm D call. This CDR3 has 12 amino acids. Per the germline V gene, CDR1 is SSHAT and CDR2 is FNYEAQ (reference sequence). This CDR3 reads CASSLDGDEQFF. In DNA, the CDR3 is TGTGCTAGCAGCTTAGATGGAGATGAGCAGTTCTTC.

This clone was seen once. The rearrangement joins TRBV7-9 to TRBJ2-7, with 12 bases matching TRBD1. The CDR3 length is 14 residues. Germline CDR1 and CDR2: SEHNR and FQNEAQ (reference sequence). Unmatched junction bases numbered 5, after V lost 5 bases and J lost 6 bases. The CDR3 bases are TGTGCCAGCAGCGCAACGGGACAGGGGGCCGAGCAGTACTTC. Translating it yields CASSATGQGAEQYF.

The J gene is TRBJ2-6, the V gene TRBV30; D is perhaps TRBD1 or TRBD2 (5 bases each). Germline values: CDR1 GTSNPN, CDR2 SVGIG (reference sequence). V lost 0 bases and J lost 4, with 13 bases in between. The CDR3 sequence is 16 residues long. CDR3 coding DNA: TGTGCCTGGAGTGTAGGGACCCTTTTAGGGGCCAACGTCCTGACTTTC. This sequence encodes CAWSVGTLLGANVLTF.

The CDR3 region has the DNA TGTGCCTGGAGTGTACTTAGACAGAGCGAGACCCAGTACTTC. Its translation: CAWSVLRQSETQYF. This chain joins TRBV30 and TRBJ2-5; maybe TRBD1 (5 bases). This CDR3 comprises 14 residues. CDR1 and CDR2 (germline): GTSNPN, SVGIG (reference sequence). Trimming removed 0 bases from V and 5 bases from J, with 13 bases in between. Based on the CDR3 plus reference TRBV30 and TRBJ2-5, the full variable domain is SQTIHQWPATLVQPVGSPLSLECTVEGTSNPNLYWYRQAAGRGLQLLFYSVGIGQISSEVPQNLSASRPQDRQFILSSKKLLLSDSGFYLCAWSVLRQSETQYFGPGTRLLVL.

The chain is built from TRBV5-4 and TRBJ1-2; possibly TRBD1 for D (5 bases). The CDR3 covers 14 residues. V was clipped by 4 bases and J by 6 bases, with 16 bases between them. The germline V gene has CDR1 SGHNT and CDR2 YYREEE (reference sequence). Written as DNA, the CDR3 is TGTGCCAGCAGCCTATTCCAGGGCAGGGATGGCTACACCTTC. Residues: CASSLFQGRDGYTF.

The chain employs TRBV5-1 and TRBJ1-1, with a possible D match to TRBD1 (5 bases). Germline CDR1 reads SGHRS; CDR2 reads YFSETQ. CDR3 length: 14 residues. The V and J ends lost 0 bases and 5 bases respectively, with 11 bases between them. The CDR3 sequence is CASSLGGELTEAFF. The CDR3 bases are TGCGCCAGCAGCTTGGGGGGCGAGCTTACTGAAGCTTTCTTT. Looking up the rest from reference TRBV5-1 and TRBJ1-1 gives the full variable domain: KAGVTQTPRYLIKTRGQQVTLSCSPISGHRSVSWYQQTPGQGLQFLFEYFSETQRNKGNFPGRFSGRQFSNSRSEMNVSTLELGDSALYLCASSLGGELTEAFFGQGTRLTVV.

CDR3 in amino acids: CASSRQANTEAFF. The CDR3 coding sequence is TGTGCCAGCAGCAGACAGGCGAACACTGAAGCTTTCTTT. The chain has TRBV7-6 and TRBJ1-1; D is perhaps TRBD1 (6 bases). Deletions cut 5 bases from V and 1 base from J, with 8 bases between. The CDR3 spans 13 residues. The germline gives CDR1 SGHVS, CDR2 FNYEAQ.

This chain uses TRBV29-1 with TRBJ2-5, with 10 nucleotides matching TRBD1. Germline values: CDR1 SQVTM, CDR2 ANQGSEA. V shed 4 bases and J 5 bases; nucleotides not matched to a gene: 10. The CDR3 runs to 15 residues. CDR3 region: CSVVPAWTGGETQYF. CDR3 DNA: TGCAGCGTTGTCCCCGCCTGGACAGGGGGGGAGACCCAGTACTTC.

This rearrangement joins TRBV30 to TRBJ2-5; 7 nucleotides agree with TRBD2. This CDR3 region has 11 residues. Germline loops: CDR1 GTSNPN, CDR2 SVGIG (reference sequence). J was trimmed by 6 bases and V by 5 bases; bases with no gene match: 3. This CDR3 is CAWGLGKTQYF. In DNA form, the CDR3 reads TGTGCCTGGGGACTAGGCAAGACCCAGTACTTC.

This chain joins TRBV25-1 and TRBJ1-2; 10 bases fit TRBD1. Germline V gives CDR1 MGHDK, CDR2 SYGVNS. CDR3 length: 14 residues. The junction had 4 bases not matched to a gene; V was cut back by 3 bases and J by 6 bases. CDR3 amino acids: CASSETGGADGYTF. DNA for the CDR3: TGTGCCAGCAGTGAGACAGGGGGCGCGGATGGCTACACCTTC.

This clone was detected only a few times. CDR3 sequence: CASSPTVSNTANYGYTF. CDR3 sequence (DNA): TGCGCCAGCAGCCCGACAGTCTCCAACACCGCTAACTATGGCTACACCTTC. The rearrangement uses TRBV4-1 and TRBJ1-2; a weak D match, TRBD1 (5 bases). CDR3 length: 17 amino acids. Trimming removed 4 bases at V and 0 bases at J, with 18 bases between. The germline V gene has CDR1 MGHRA and CDR2 YSYEKL.

As regards this clone: Its ends do not fully match the called genes, so a read error is possible. J is TRBJ2-3 and V is TRBV9, with TRBD1 as a possible D gene (6 bases). Germline CDR1 reads SGDLS; CDR2 reads YYNGEE. This CDR3 has 12 residues. CDR3 residues: CASNVQGDTQYF. In nucleotides, the CDR3 is TGTGCCAGCAACGTACAGGGAGATACGCAGTATTTT.

J is TRBJ1-1 and V is TRBV18; a weak D match, TRBD1 (6 bases). The germline V gene encodes CDR1 KGHSH and CDR2 LQKENI. The CDR3 covers 19 residues. The ends were cut back, 6 bases at V and 1 base at J, with 27 bases in the middle. The CDR3 protein is CASSSQIGTSYGGNTEAFF. In DNA, the CDR3 is TGTGCCAGCTCCTCACAGATCGGGACATCCTACGGGGGGAACACTGAAGCTTTCTTT.

The chain couples TRBV2 to TRBJ2-5; 8 bases are a match to TRBD1. Germline CDR1 reads SNHLY; CDR2 reads FYNNEI. This CDR3 comprises 16 residues. V trimming: 2 bases; J trimming: 4 bases; junction bases outside the gene matches: 9. CDR3 loop: CASSEPGGVRRETQYF. In nucleotides, the CDR3 is TGTGCCAGCAGTGAACCAGGGGGCGTCAGACGAGAGACCCAGTACTTC.

The chain joins TRBV19 to TRBJ1-5, with no clear D. The CDR3 sequence is 11 residues long. Germline V gene sequence: CDR1 LNHDA, CDR2 SQIVND (reference sequence). The V and J ends lost 10 bases and 4 bases respectively, with 8 bases between them. CDR3 in amino acids: CAIGRNQPQHF. The DNA for the CDR3 is TGTGCCATTGGGAGAAATCAGCCCCAGCATTTT.

The table lists this clone with a few counts. V usage is TRBV29-1 and J usage is TRBJ2-3; no clear D gene. V lost 4 bases to trimming and J lost 8 bases, with 13 bases between them. From germline, CDR1 is SQVTM and CDR2 ANQGSEA. This CDR3 is 12 amino acids long. CDR3 in amino acids: CSVGWGGATQYF. In DNA form, the CDR3 reads TGCAGCGTTGGCTGGGGTGGAGCTACGCAGTATTTT.

J is TRBJ2-1 and V is TRBV14; TRBD1 aligns across 7 bases. CDR1 SGHDN and CDR2 FVKESK come from the germline V gene. V shed 4 bases, J shed 9 bases, and the junction held 9 bases outside the gene matches. The length of the CDR3 is 14 residues. The CDR3 protein is CASSLTGMSVEQFF. In DNA form, the CDR3 reads TGTGCCAGCAGCCTGACAGGGATGAGCGTTGAGCAGTTCTTC.